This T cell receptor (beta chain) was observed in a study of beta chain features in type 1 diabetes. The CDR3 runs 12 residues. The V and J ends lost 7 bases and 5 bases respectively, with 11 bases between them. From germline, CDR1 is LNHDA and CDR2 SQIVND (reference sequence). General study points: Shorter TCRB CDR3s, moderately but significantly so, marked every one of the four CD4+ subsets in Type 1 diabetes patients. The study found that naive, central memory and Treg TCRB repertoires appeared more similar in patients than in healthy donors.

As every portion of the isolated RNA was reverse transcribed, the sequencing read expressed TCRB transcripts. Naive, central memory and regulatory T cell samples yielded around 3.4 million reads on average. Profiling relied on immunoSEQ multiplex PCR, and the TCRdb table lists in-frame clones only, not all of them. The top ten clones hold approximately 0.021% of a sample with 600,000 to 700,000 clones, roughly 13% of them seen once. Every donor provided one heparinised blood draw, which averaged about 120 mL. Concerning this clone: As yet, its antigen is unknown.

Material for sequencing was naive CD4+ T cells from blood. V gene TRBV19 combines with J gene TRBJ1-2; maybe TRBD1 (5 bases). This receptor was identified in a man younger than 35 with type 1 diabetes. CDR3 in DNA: TGTGCCAGTACCCCGACAGCATATGGCTACACCTTC. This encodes CASTPTAYGYTF.